The following is a T cell receptor (beta chain) sequence with its context. Enrollees, about 18 to 95 years old, lived in around 23 US areas. All recovered Cohort 3 donors got two negative PCRs, got clearance, or saw symptom resolution. The CDR3 has 16 residues. Germline V gene lookup returns CDR1 SSHAT and CDR2 FNYEAQ (reference sequence). After removal of 5 bases from V and 4 bases from J, the junction contained 10 bases not matched to a gene. The entry originates in a study of blood T cell repertoires in COVID-19. The assay was immunoSEQ multiplex PCR, and TCRdb's table has in-frame clones only and misses some. The repertoire holds a few hundred thousand clones, roughly 90% seen once, with over 0.8% in the top ten.

The chain links TRBV7-7 to TRBJ2-2; 7 bases agree with TRBD1. Sequences were obtained from PBMCs or T cells enriched from blood (not recorded which). The source of this sequence is a woman aged 25-40 years who had recovered from COVID-19. CDR3 protein: CASSPTTGLFTGELFF. For the CDR3, the DNA is TGTGCCAGCAGCCCAACGACAGGGCTGTTCACCGGGGAGCTGTTTTTT.